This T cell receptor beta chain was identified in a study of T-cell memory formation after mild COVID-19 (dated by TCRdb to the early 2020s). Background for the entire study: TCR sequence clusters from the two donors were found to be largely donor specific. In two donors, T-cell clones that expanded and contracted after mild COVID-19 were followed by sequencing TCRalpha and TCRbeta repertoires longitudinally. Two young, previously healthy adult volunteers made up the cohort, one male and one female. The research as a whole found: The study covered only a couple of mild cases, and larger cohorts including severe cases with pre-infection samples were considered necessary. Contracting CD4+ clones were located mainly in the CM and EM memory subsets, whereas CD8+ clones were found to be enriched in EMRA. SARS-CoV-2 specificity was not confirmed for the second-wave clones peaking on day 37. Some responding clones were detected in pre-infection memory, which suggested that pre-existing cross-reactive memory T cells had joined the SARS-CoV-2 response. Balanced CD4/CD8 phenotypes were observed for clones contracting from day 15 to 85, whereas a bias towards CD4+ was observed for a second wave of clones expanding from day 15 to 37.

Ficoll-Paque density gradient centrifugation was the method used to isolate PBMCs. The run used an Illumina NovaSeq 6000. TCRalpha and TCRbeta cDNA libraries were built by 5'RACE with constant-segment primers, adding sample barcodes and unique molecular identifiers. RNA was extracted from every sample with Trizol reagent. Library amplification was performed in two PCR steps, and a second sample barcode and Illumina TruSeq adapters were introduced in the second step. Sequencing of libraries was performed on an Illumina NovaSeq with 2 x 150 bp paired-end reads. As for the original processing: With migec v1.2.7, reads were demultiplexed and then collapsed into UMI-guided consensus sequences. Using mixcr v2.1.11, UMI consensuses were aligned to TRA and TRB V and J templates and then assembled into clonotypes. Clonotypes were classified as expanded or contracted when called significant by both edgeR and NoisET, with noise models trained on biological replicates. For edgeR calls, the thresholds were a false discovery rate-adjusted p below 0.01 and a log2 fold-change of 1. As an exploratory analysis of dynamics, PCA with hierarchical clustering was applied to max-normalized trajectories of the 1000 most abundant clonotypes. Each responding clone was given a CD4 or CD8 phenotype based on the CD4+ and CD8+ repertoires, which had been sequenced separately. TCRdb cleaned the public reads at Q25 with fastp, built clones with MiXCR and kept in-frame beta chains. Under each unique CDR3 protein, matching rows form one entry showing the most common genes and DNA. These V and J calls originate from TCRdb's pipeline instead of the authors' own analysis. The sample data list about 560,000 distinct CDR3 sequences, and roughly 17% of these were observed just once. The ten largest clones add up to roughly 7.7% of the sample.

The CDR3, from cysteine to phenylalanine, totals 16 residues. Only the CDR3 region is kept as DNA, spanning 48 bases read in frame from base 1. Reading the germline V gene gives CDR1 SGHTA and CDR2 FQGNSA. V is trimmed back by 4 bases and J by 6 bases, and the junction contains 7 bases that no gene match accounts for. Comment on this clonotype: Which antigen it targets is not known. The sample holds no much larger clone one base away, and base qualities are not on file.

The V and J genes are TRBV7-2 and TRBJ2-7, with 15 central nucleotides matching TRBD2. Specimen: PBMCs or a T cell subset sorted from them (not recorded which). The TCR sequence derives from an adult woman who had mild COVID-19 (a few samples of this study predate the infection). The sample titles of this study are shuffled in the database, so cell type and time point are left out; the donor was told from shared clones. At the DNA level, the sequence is TGTGCCAGCAGCTACGCGGGACTAGCGGGAGGTGGCGAGCAGTACTTC. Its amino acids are CASSYAGLAGGGEQYF. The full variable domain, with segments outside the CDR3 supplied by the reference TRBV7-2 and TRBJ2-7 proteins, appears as GAGVSQSPSNKVTEKGKDVELRCDPISGHTALYWYRQSLGQGLEFLIYFQGNSAPDKSGLPSDRFSAERTGGSVSTLTIQRTQQEDSAVYLCASSYAGLAGGGEQYFGPGTRLTVT.